A single sample gave rise to the 32 T cell receptor beta chains below, sequenced in a study of radiation and T cells in renal cell carcinoma. Time point meaning: baseline pretreatment blood. Treatment reported: 15 Gy SBRT to primary tumor, nephrectomy 4 weeks later. Profiling relied on immunoSEQ multiplex PCR, and the TCRdb table lists in-frame clones only, not all of them. This sample has about 140,000 clones, with over 65% found just once. The sample consisted of blood, taken from a patient whose treatment included radiotherapy and nephrectomy. These receptors were taken from a woman in her forties or fifties with renal cell carcinoma.

The rearrangement uses TRBV6-5 and TRBJ2-7, with 10 bases fitting TRBD2. Germline loops: CDR1 MNHEY, CDR2 SVGAGI. The CDR3 consists of 15 residues. Trimming took 6 bases from V and 5 from J; bases not matched to a gene: 10. The CDR3 loop reads CASRGRLAGSDEQYF. CDR3 sequence (DNA): TGTGCCAGCAGGGGGCGACTAGCGGGTTCAGACGAGCAGTACTTC.

The gene calls are TRBV30 and TRBJ2-6, with unresolved D. The CDR3 spans 15 residues. Trimming shortened V by 3 bases and J by 1 base, and 10 bases separated the two germline ends. Germline V gene sequence: CDR1 GTSNPN, CDR2 SVGIG (reference sequence). The CDR3 protein is CAWRRLGSGANVLTF. The CDR3 nucleotides read TGTGCCTGGAGGAGATTGGGGTCTGGGGCCAACGTCCTGACTTTC. Using reference TRBV30 and TRBJ2-6 for the parts outside the CDR3, the full variable domain is SQTIHQWPATLVQPVGSPLSLECTVEGTSNPNLYWYRQAAGRGLQLLFYSVGIGQISSEVPQNLSASRPQDRQFILSSKKLLLSDSGFYLCAWRRLGSGANVLTFGAGSRLTVL.

The CDR3 here is CASSEAQGPGNTIYF. The CDR3 DNA follows: TGTGCCAGCAGTGAAGCCCAGGGGCCAGGAAACACCATATATTTT. The chain combines TRBV6-1 with TRBJ1-3, with a tentative D call TRBD1 (6 bases). From germline, CDR1 is MNHNS and CDR2 SASEGT. V lost 0 bases, J lost 4 bases, and 10 bases lay in between. The CDR3 sequence is 15 residues long.

The genes are TRBV30 and TRBJ2-7; maybe TRBD2 (5 bases). Germline loops: CDR1 GTSNPN, CDR2 SVGIG (reference sequence). The CDR3 extends over 12 amino acids. Trimming cost V 1 base and J 1 base, with 5 bases left between them. CDR3 sequence: CAWSGTSYEQYF. The CDR3 DNA reads TGTGCCTGGAGTGGGACTTCCTACGAGCAGTACTTC.

The CDR3 protein is CASSARVGSYNEQFF. The CDR3 region has the DNA TGTGCCAGCAGCGCCCGAGTTGGGTCCTACAATGAGCAGTTCTTC. The J gene is TRBJ2-1, the V gene TRBV9; D gene uncertain. There are 15 residues in the CDR3. Germline V gene sequence: CDR1 SGDLS, CDR2 YYNGEE. The V gene lost 3 bases and the J gene lost 1 base, with 11 bases spanning the gap.

The rearrangement links TRBV10-1 to TRBJ2-2; 10 bases line up with TRBD1. CDR3 size: 15 residues. CDR1 is WNHNN, CDR2 SYGVQD, per germline (reference sequence). Trimming took 9 bases from V and 4 from J; bases not matched to a gene: 8. CDR3 sequence reads: CARTGQGESTGELFF. The CDR3 DNA sequence: TGCGCCAGGACCGGACAGGGGGAATCCACCGGGGAGCTGTTTTTT.

In DNA, the CDR3 is TGTGCCAGCAGCGTAGAGGGGGGGAACTACGAGCAGTACTTC. It encodes CASSVEGGNYEQYF. This chain joins TRBV9 and TRBJ2-7; possibly TRBD2 for D (7 bases). Germline-derived CDR1 and CDR2 are SGDLS and YYNGEE. This CDR3 spans 14 amino acids. Trimming stripped 0 bases from V and 3 bases from J, with 10 bases between.

There are many counts of this clone. The gene calls are TRBV5-1 and TRBJ2-4, with a possible D match to TRBD1 (6 bases). CDR3 size: 14 residues. V lost 1 base, J lost 7 bases, and 12 bases lay in between. Germline-derived CDR1 and CDR2 are SGHRS and YFSETQ. CDR3 region: CASSLRGIGNIQYF. The CDR3 region has the DNA TGCGCCAGCAGCTTGAGGGGGATTGGGAACATTCAGTACTTC.

This clone showed up just a few times. This chain joins TRBV6-5 and TRBJ1-6; 10 positions match TRBD1. Per germline, CDR1 MNHEY and CDR2 SVGAGI. J lost 9 bases, V lost 6 bases, and 5 bases had no gene match. This CDR3 region has 14 residues. The CDR3 sequence is CASREGQGISPLHF. The CDR3 region has the DNA TGTGCCAGCAGAGAGGGACAGGGGATTTCACCCCTCCACTTT.

The genes are TRBV2 and TRBJ2-5, with D possibly being TRBD1 (5 bases). V was shortened by 7 bases and J by 2 bases, with 17 bases between the two germline ends. Germline loops: CDR1 SNHLY, CDR2 FYNNEI. The CDR3 has 15 amino acids. This CDR3 reads CASTLGVTGQETQYF. Here the CDR3 DNA reads TGTGCCAGCACTCTCGGAGTCACAGGTCAAGAGACCCAGTACTTC.

The gene calls are TRBV5-1 and TRBJ2-5, with 7 bases aligning to TRBD1. There are 15 residues in the CDR3. Trimming took 0 bases from V and 5 from J; bases not matched to a gene: 7. CDR1 is SGHRS, CDR2 YFSETQ, per germline. CDR3 in amino acids: CASSLGDSDVETQYF. CDR3 coding DNA: TGCGCCAGCAGCTTGGGGGACAGTGATGTTGAGACCCAGTACTTC.

The chain links TRBV27 to TRBJ2-1; D not resolved. The CDR3 is 13 amino acids. Germline CDR1 reads MNHEY; CDR2 reads SMNVEV (reference sequence). Deletions cut 3 bases from V and 3 bases from J, with 6 bases between. The CDR3 nucleotides are TGTGCCAGCAGTTTTGGCTACTACAATGAGCAGTTCTTC. The encoded protein is CASSFGYYNEQFF.

CDR3 in amino acids: CASSPLFGPEQYF. In nucleotides, the CDR3 is TGTGCCAGCTCACCACTATTCGGACCCGAGCAGTACTTC. V is TRBV18 and J is TRBJ2-7, with D hard to call. CDR1 is KGHSH, CDR2 LQKENI, per germline. The CDR3 is made up of 13 amino acids. The V end lost 1 base, the J end lost 6 bases, and 10 bases lay between the germline ends.

The chain has TRBV11-2 and TRBJ2-3; no firm D call. The V end was cut by 6 bases, the J end by 2 bases, with 6 bases between. The CDR3 runs 12 residues. Per the germline V gene, CDR1 is SGHAT and CDR2 is FQNNGV. The CDR3 region is CASRPPTDTQYF. CDR3 DNA: TGTGCCAGCAGACCCCCCACAGATACGCAGTATTTT.

The V gene is TRBV30, the J gene TRBJ1-2; the match to TRBD1 covers 8 bases. The germline V gene has CDR1 GTSNPN and CDR2 SVGIG (reference sequence). After removal of 2 bases from V and 4 bases from J, the junction contained 3 bases not matched to a gene. This CDR3 has 13 amino acids. CDR3 coding DNA: TGTGCCTGGAGTCCGGGACAGGCCTATGGCTACACCTTC. This translates into CAWSPGQAYGYTF.

The rearrangement uses TRBV28 and TRBJ2-1; D could derive from TRBD1 or TRBD2 (5 bases each). From germline, CDR1 is MDHEN and CDR2 SYDVKM. There are 13 residues in the CDR3. The V end was cut by 9 bases, the J end by 0 bases, with 9 bases between. Here the CDR3 DNA reads TGTGCCAGTTGGGGGAGCTCCTACAATGAGCAGTTCTTC. It is translated as CASWGSSYNEQFF.

V usage is TRBV6-5 and J usage is TRBJ1-2; tentative D call: TRBD1 (5 bases). The CDR3 runs 12 residues. Between the trimmed V and J ends, which lost 10 bases and 14 bases, there was a span of 23 bases. Germline V gene data show CDR1 as MNHEY and CDR2 as SVGAGI. CDR3 coding DNA: TGTGCCACCCAAAATACCGCGGGCAGGGTGACCTTC. Translated: CATQNTAGRVTF.

This chain connects TRBV18 to TRBJ1-3; 9 bases line up with TRBD1. Germline values: CDR1 KGHSH, CDR2 LQKENI. V was pared by 2 bases and J by 4 bases, with 3 bases of the junction left unmatched. This CDR3 contains 15 residues. The CDR3 sequence: CASSPGTGKGNTIYF. The CDR3, as DNA: TGTGCCAGCTCACCAGGGACAGGGAAGGGAAACACCATATATTTT.

This chain uses TRBV9 with TRBJ2-5, with a possible D match to TRBD1 (5 bases). The CDR3 totals 15 residues. V was clipped by 3 bases and J by 2 bases, with 14 bases between them. Germline loops: CDR1 SGDLS, CDR2 YYNGEE. The CDR3 DNA reads TGTGCCAGCAGCGAGACTTCAGGGTGGCAAGAGACCCAGTACTTC. Amino acids: CASSETSGWQETQYF.

This clone was detected once. This rearrangement joins TRBV4-3 to TRBJ2-5, with no clear D. With the DNA end fitting TRBJ2-7 better, the J assignment may be wrong. The CDR3 has 13 residues. CDR1 and CDR2 (germline): LGHNA, YSLEER. The CDR3 here is CASSQGPGYEQYF. The CDR3 DNA follows: TGCGCCAGCAGCCAAGGCCCCGGGTACGAGCAGTACTTC.

The gene calls are TRBV10-3 and TRBJ1-1, with D maybe TRBD1 (5 bases). V was shortened by 7 bases and J by 5 bases, with 8 bases between the two germline ends. The CDR3 spans 11 residues. CDR1 is ENHRY, CDR2 SYGVKD, per germline. DNA for the CDR3: TGTGCCATCAATAGGGGTACTGAAGCTTTCTTT. The encoded protein is CAINRGTEAFF.

The chain joins TRBV9 to TRBJ2-7; possibly TRBD1 for D (5 bases). This CDR3 has 13 residues. Germline values: CDR1 SGDLS, CDR2 YYNGEE. V was clipped by 3 bases and J by 0 bases, with 7 bases between them. CDR3 DNA: TGTGCCAGCAGCGAGGACAACTCCTACGAGCAGTACTTC. Protein sequence: CASSEDNSYEQYF.

The chain employs TRBV13 and TRBJ2-7; a possible D gene is TRBD2 (6 bases). The CDR3 is made up of 14 amino acids. V lost 3 bases and J lost 3, with 12 bases in between. Germline assignment: CDR1 PRHDT and CDR2 FYEKMQ (reference sequence). The chain's CDR3 is CASSFGTESYEQYF. In nucleotides, the CDR3 is TGTGCCAGCAGCTTCGGGACTGAAAGCTACGAGCAGTACTTC.

The V and J genes are TRBV5-1 and TRBJ2-5, with D maybe TRBD1 (5 bases). Trimming left V 2 bases short and J 2 bases short, with 10 bases between. The germline V gene has CDR1 SGHRS and CDR2 YFSETQ. This CDR3 is built from 14 residues. The CDR3 bases are TGCGCCAGCAGCTTAGTGACAGCTCAAGAGACCCAGTACTTC. Amino acids: CASSLVTAQETQYF.

This chain connects TRBV10-3 to TRBJ1-2, with D tentatively TRBD1 (5 bases). Per germline, CDR1 ENHRY and CDR2 SYGVKD. This CDR3 has 13 amino acids. V lost 2 bases and J lost 1, with 5 bases in between. CDR3 bases: TGTGCCATCAGTGAGCAGGGTAACTATGGCTACACCTTC. This codes for CAISEQGNYGYTF.

The chain links TRBV9 to TRBJ1-6; D perhaps matches TRBD1 (5 bases). Germline CDR1 is SGDLS and CDR2 is YYNGEE. The V and J ends lost 3 bases and 13 bases respectively, with 14 bases between them. This CDR3 is built from 13 residues. CDR3 amino acids: CASSGTTESPLHF. The CDR3 nucleotides read TGTGCCAGCAGCGGAACGACAGAGAGTCCCCTCCACTTT.

V and J are TRBV7-2 and TRBJ2-2, with D uncertain. CDR3 length: 15 amino acids. CDR1 is SGHTA, CDR2 FQGNSA, per germline. Trimming stripped 2 bases from V and 5 bases from J, with 12 bases between. The CDR3 sequence: CASSLLGFKTGELFF. The CDR3 DNA sequence: TGTGCCAGCAGCTTACTAGGGTTCAAGACCGGGGAGCTGTTTTTT.

In this sample, this clone turned up a few times. This sequence joins TRBV7-9 and TRBJ2-7; 8 bases match TRBD1. This CDR3 has 15 amino acids. Germline CDR1 SEHNR, CDR2 FQNEAQ (reference sequence). J was trimmed by 0 bases and V by 5 bases; bases with no gene match: 6. The CDR3, as DNA: TGTGCCAGCAGCCCAACGACAGGGGTCTCCTACGAGCAGTACTTC. Translation gives CASSPTTGVSYEQYF.

This rearrangement joins TRBV7-8 to TRBJ1-5; D unresolved. The CDR3 spans 15 residues. V was shortened by 1 base and J by 2 bases, with 9 bases between the two germline ends. The germline V gene has CDR1 SGHVS and CDR2 FQNEAQ. CDR3 bases: TGTGCCAGCAGCTTAGGATCCCGGGGCAATCAGCCCCAGCATTTT. As protein: CASSLGSRGNQPQHF.

This rearrangement joins TRBV30 to TRBJ2-7, with 9 positions matching TRBD1. This CDR3 is built from 16 residues. Germline V lookup: CDR1 GTSNPN, CDR2 SVGIG (reference sequence). Unmatched junction bases numbered 11, after V lost 1 base and J lost 4 bases. DNA of the CDR3: TGTGCCTGGAGTGGTCCGGGACAGGGAATTTTGTACGAGCAGTACTTC. This translates into CAWSGPGQGILYEQYF.

This chain joins TRBV4-2 and TRBJ2-7; D is possibly TRBD2 (7 bases). Trimming removed 3 bases at V and 5 bases at J, with 17 bases between. The CDR3 loop spans 15 amino acids. From germline, CDR1 is LGHNA and CDR2 YNFKEQ. CDR3 sequence reads: CASSQEGDYGDEQYF. DNA of the CDR3: TGTGCCAGCAGCCAGGAGGGGGACTACGGGGACGAGCAGTACTTC.

There are a few counts of this clone. The chain combines TRBV28 with TRBJ2-7; D may be TRBD1 or TRBD2 (5 bases each). Per the germline V gene, CDR1 is MDHEN and CDR2 is SYDVKM. CDR3 length equals 14 residues. Trimming took off 7 bases at V and 3 bases at J, with 16 bases between the two ends. The CDR3 DNA reads as TGTGCCAGCATCCGGACGAGGGGTGTCTACGAGCAGTACTTC. Protein: CASIRTRGVYEQYF.